The source of this T cell receptor (beta chain) is a study of siplizumab effects on memory and regulatory T cells. Between the trimmed V and J ends, which lost 6 bases and 9 bases, there was a span of 14 bases. CDR3 size: 12 residues. Germline CDR1 is SNHLY and CDR2 is FYNNEI. TCRdb's table, derived via immunoSEQ multiplex PCR, lists solely in-frame clones and lacks some. The sample holds about 120,000 clones, around 93% seen once. The receptor's source is a human donor in good health. V gene TRBV2 combines with J gene TRBJ2-5; D gene ambiguous. Input material: non-Treg CD4+ T cells sorted from blood. This CDR3 is CASRNAPSAQYF. DNA for the CDR3: TGTGCCAGCAGGAACGCGCCCTCCGCCCAGTACTTC.